The entry below gives a single TCR beta chain sequence along with its context. The antigen is undetermined. CDR3 length equals 17 residues. Trimming removed 5 bases from V and 2 bases from J, with 18 bases in between. Germline CDR1 and CDR2: MGHRA and YSYEKL. TCRdb re-analysed the reads in MiXCR, keeping a single row per CDR3 protein. The table has about 740,000 distinct CDR3 sequences, approximately 33% seen once. The data derive from a study of T cell repertoires in cytomegalovirus infection. As for the study in general: CMV epitopes that were recently identified and HLA-C-restricted were used alongside well-studied HLA-B-restricted ones. Whole-study results and caveats: CMV-specific TCR beta clonotypes restricted by HLA-C dominated the ex vivo response.

The TCR originated in a human donor in good health (CMV status not recorded). Some clones in this sample may be carry-over from other donors' samples. The chain joins TRBV4-1 to TRBJ2-2; D might be TRBD1 or TRBD2, each matching 6 bases. The sample in question was cultured PBMCs, obtained from culture after CMV antigen stimulation. The CDR3 DNA sequence: TGCGCCAGCAGCAGGTCCAGGGGCACTAGCAACACCGGGGAGCTGTTTTTT. Protein: CASSRSRGTSNTGELFF.